A single sample is the source of the 9 T cell receptor beta chains below, sequenced in a study of T cell responses to AZD1222 COVID-19 vaccine (dated by TCRdb to the early 2020s). The sample's time point, from its label and the paper: baseline before first vaccination. Interpreted using the paper, the treatment or condition label stands for: meningococcal conjugate vaccine given as trial control. Preparation of the library involved the immunoSEQ multiplex PCR assay. The table was pulled from immuneACCESS by TCRdb, which kept in-frame rearrangements only. Such tables lose some clones; where checked, under half of the loss comes from unresolved V genes, and the rest has no known cause. This sample is represented by about 130,000 clones; around 90% of them were singletons. The ten biggest clones cover 18% of the sample. Material: peripheral blood, obtained on day 0 of MenACWY control vaccination. These receptors all come from an adult in good health.

A single count supports this clone. This chain uses TRBV3-1 (or the pseudogene TRBV3-2) with TRBJ2-7; D might be TRBD1 (7 bases). Germline lookup yields CDR1 LGHDT and CDR2 YNNKEL (reference sequence). This CDR3 is 17 amino acids long. V gave up 0 bases and J gave up 1 base, with 16 bases separating them. The CDR3 region has the DNA TGTGCCAGCAGCCAAGACCCTATGACAGGGAGGTCCTACGAGCAGTACTTC. It codes for CASSQDPMTGRSYEQYF.

This chain joins TRBV5-1 and TRBJ2-7, with 9 bases aligning to TRBD2. Germline lookup yields CDR1 SGHRS and CDR2 YFSETQ. Losses at the gene ends were 4 bases for V and 3 bases for J; bases not matched to a gene: 5. The CDR3 extends over 14 amino acids. The CDR3 nucleotides read TGCGCCAGCAGCGAGGTTAGCGGGAGCTACGAGCAGTACTTC. It yields the protein CASSEVSGSYEQYF.

The gene calls are TRBV28 and TRBJ1-5, with D possibly TRBD1 on 5 matching bases. V lost 2 bases and J 9 bases, leaving 17 bases between the germline ends. This CDR3 comprises 15 residues. Germline V gene data show CDR1 as MDHEN and CDR2 as SYDVKM. CDR3 residues: CASSLGGTGSWPQHF. In nucleotides, the CDR3 is TGTGCCAGCAGTTTAGGGGGGACGGGTTCGTGGCCCCAGCATTTT.

CDR3 nucleotide sequence: TGTGCCAGCTCCCCCACTCACGGGGGCGCGGGTGAAAAACTGTTTTTT. Residues: CASSPTHGGAGEKLFF. The V gene is TRBV18, the J gene TRBJ1-4, with D maybe TRBD1 (6 bases). The CDR3 spans 16 residues. The germline V gene has CDR1 KGHSH and CDR2 LQKENI. V lost 6 bases and J 7 bases, leaving 21 bases between the germline ends.

This chain joins TRBV5-1 and TRBJ2-2; D uncertain. CDR1 SGHRS and CDR2 YFSETQ come from the germline V gene. Trimming left V 1 base short and J 0 bases short, with 10 bases between. This CDR3 spans 16 amino acids. DNA of the CDR3: TGCGCCAGCAGCTTGAGAAGCGCCTCGAACACCGGGGAGCTGTTTTTT. It is translated as CASSLRSASNTGELFF.

This chain joins TRBV9 and TRBJ2-3, with D tentatively TRBD2 (6 bases). Germline V gives CDR1 SGDLS, CDR2 YYNGEE. Between the trimmed V and J ends, which lost 0 bases and 0 bases, there was a span of 14 bases. The CDR3 extends over 17 amino acids. DNA of the CDR3: TGTGCCAGCAGCGTAGCGGGGACCGCGGGAAGCACAGATACGCAGTATTTT. Amino acids: CASSVAGTAGSTDTQYF.

The V call is TRBV9, the J call TRBJ2-1; 8 nucleotides align to TRBD1. This CDR3 spans 16 amino acids. The junction had 10 bases not matched to a gene; V was cut back by 0 bases and J by 8 bases. Germline CDR1 SGDLS, CDR2 YYNGEE. The CDR3 spells CASSVVMGTGRDEQFF. The CDR3 DNA reads TGTGCCAGCAGCGTAGTGATGGGGACAGGCAGGGATGAGCAGTTCTTC.

This clone was seen just once. The gene calls are TRBV19 and TRBJ1-4; D gene unclear. CDR1 is LNHDA and CDR2 is SQIVND in the germline V gene (reference sequence). This CDR3 region has 14 residues. Trimming removed 2 bases from V and 8 bases from J, with 12 bases in between. For the CDR3, the DNA is TGTGCCAGTAGTATACAAGGTGACGGAGAAAAACTGTTTTTT. Translating it yields CASSIQGDGEKLFF.

The DNA of the CDR3 is TGTGCCAGCAGCACTAGCGGGAGTATCCCATCCGAGCAGTACTTC. Translation: CASSTSGSIPSEQYF. The chain couples TRBV7-2 to TRBJ2-7; 11 positions match TRBD2. The CDR3 covers 15 residues. The germline CDR1 and CDR2 sequences are SGHTA and FQGNSA. The junction had 9 bases not matched to a gene; V was cut back by 5 bases and J by 6 bases.